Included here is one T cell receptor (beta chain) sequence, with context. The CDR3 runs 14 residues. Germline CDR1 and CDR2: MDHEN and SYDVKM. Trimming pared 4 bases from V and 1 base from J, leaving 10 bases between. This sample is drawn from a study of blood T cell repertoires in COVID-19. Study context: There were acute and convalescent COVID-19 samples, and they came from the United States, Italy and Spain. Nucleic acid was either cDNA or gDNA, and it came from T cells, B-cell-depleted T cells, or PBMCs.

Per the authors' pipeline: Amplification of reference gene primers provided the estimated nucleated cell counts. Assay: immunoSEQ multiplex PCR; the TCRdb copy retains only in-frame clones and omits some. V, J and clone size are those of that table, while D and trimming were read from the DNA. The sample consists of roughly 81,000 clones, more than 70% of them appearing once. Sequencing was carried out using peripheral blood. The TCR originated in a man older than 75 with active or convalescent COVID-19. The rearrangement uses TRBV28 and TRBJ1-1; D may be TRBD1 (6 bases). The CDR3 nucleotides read TGTGCCAGCAGTTACGGACAGCGGAACACTGAAGCTTTCTTT. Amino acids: CASSYGQRNTEAFF.